Below are 26 T cell receptor delta chains sequenced from a single sample in a study of gamma-delta T cells after stem cell transplantation. TCRdb made new clone calls on the RT-PCR reads using CATT. The data hold some 1,400 delta-chain clones, with approximately 10% observed a single time. The sequencing sample was made of gamma-delta T cells. The source is a human donor. It is not recorded whose cells these are; they may come from a transplant donor.

This clone was counted only a few times. A read error likely explains this, since a far larger clone differs by one base. The same CDR3 also results from other DNA sequences found in this sample. The CDR3 nucleotides are TGTGCCTGTGACACCCTAAAATTACTGGGAGATACGACCGATAAACTCATCTTT. It is translated as CACDTLKLLGDTTDKLIF. The chain has TRDV2 and TRDJ1, with D perhaps matching TRDD3 (6 bases). Trimming cost V 0 bases and J 2 bases, with 21 bases left between them. The V gene's germline CDR1 is GEAIGNYY and CDR2 EKD. CDR3 length equals 18 residues.

For this clone: Relative to the germline gene, one junction end is altered; a read error may explain this. The chain combines TRDV2 with TRDJ1; TRDD3 matches 7 bases. This CDR3 spans 18 amino acids. CDR1 and CDR2 (germline): GEAIGNYY, EKD. CDR3 amino acids: CACDTLPVLGKYTDELIF. As DNA, the CDR3 is TGTGCCTGTGACACTCTACCCGTACTGGGGAAGTACACCGATGAACTCATCTTT.

The chain recombines TRDV2 with TRDJ1; D not resolved. Germline matching of the DNA provided the J gene here, since TCRdb leaves it blank. The V end lost 1 base, the J end lost 2 bases, and 19 bases lay between the germline ends. The germline V gene encodes CDR1 GEAIGNYY and CDR2 EKD. The length of the CDR3 is 17 residues. CDR3 in DNA: TGTGCCTGTGACACAAGACGGGAGGACCGTCCGACCGATAAACTCATCTTT. It is translated as CACDTRREDRPTDKLIF.

This clone is labeled hyperexpanded. A much larger clone is a single base away; this may be a read error. The V gene is TRDV3, the J gene TRDJ1; D could derive from TRDD2 or TRDD3 (6 bases each). The CDR3 extends over 14 amino acids. Germline CDR1 is TVYSNPD and CDR2 is GDNSRS (reference sequence). Between the trimmed V and J ends, which lost 5 bases and 5 bases, there was a span of 21 bases. The CDR3, as DNA: TGTGCCCGCTCCTCCTACGACCTGGGGGATAAACTCATCTTT. It translates to CARSSYDLGDKLIF.

On this clone itself: In the same sample, other DNA sequences code for this CDR3. This chain links TRDV2 with TRDJ1, with 11 bases fitting TRDD3. The trim removed 7 bases at V and 1 base at J, leaving 25 bases unmatched. The CDR3 extends over 21 amino acids. The germline V gene encodes CDR1 GEAIGNYY and CDR2 EKD. DNA for the CDR3: TGTGCCTGCGAGAGTATGGGGGATACGCGGGGGATGATGCGTGGCACCGATAAACTCATCTTT. It specifies CACESMGDTRGMMRGTDKLIF.

This clone has only a few counts. The TCRdb protein comes from a much larger clone and disagrees with this DNA's translation at residue 6, likely due to a read error; the protein given here is derived from the DNA. The chain combines TRDV1 with TRDJ2, with 9 bases lining up with TRDD3. The germline gives CDR1 TSWWSYY, CDR2 QGS. The CDR3 runs to 23 residues. V lost 5 bases, J lost 2 bases, and 27 bases stayed unmatched. Written as DNA, the CDR3 is TGTGCTCTTGGGAAGGAGATCCTACTGAAATACGGGGGGATACTGGACTTGACAGCACAACTCTTCTTT. This codes for CALGKEILLKYGGILDLTAQLFF.

By share, this clone counts as large (0.1 to 1%). TCRdb lists the protein of a much larger clone for this DNA, which differs at residue 12, so this is likely a read error; the protein given here is translated from the DNA itself. Within the sample, other DNA sequences also encode this same CDR3. V gene TRDV3 combines with J gene TRDJ1, with TRDD3 matching 10 bases. The CDR3 is made up of 14 amino acids. Germline assignment: CDR1 TVYSNPD and CDR2 GDNSRS (reference sequence). The CDR3: CALSSYDLGDKPIF. CDR3 coding DNA: TGTGCCCTCTCCTCCTACGACCTGGGGGATAAACCCATCTTT.

This clone was picked up a small number of times. The chain has TRDV2 and TRDJ1; 10 bases are shared with TRDD3. The CDR3 contains 17 residues. V trimming: 3 bases; J trimming: 0 bases; junction bases outside the gene matches: 9. Germline V lookup: CDR1 GEAIGNYY, CDR2 EKD. The CDR3 spells CACDPVGDTRDTDKLIF. The CDR3 coding sequence is TGTGCCTGTGACCCAGTGGGGGATACAAGGGACACCGATAAACTCATCTTT.

This clone came up a few times. V is TRDV2 and J is TRDJ1; D not resolved. Because TCRdb records no J gene, it was assigned here through a match of the DNA to germline. This CDR3 has 16 residues. Trimming took 1 base from V and 4 from J, leaving 18 bases between them. Germline CDR1 reads GEAIGNYY; CDR2 reads EKD. The CDR3 DNA reads as TGTGCCTGTGACACGATTGGGTCCCGACCGGGCGATAAACTCATCTTT. It codes for CACDTIGSRPGDKLIF.

With respect to this clone: Being one base from a much bigger clone, this may be a read error. V and J are TRDV1 and TRDJ1; TRDD3 matches at 13 bases. TCRdb leaves out the J gene; it was filled in here by matching the DNA to germline. V lost 1 base to trimming and J lost 0 bases; unmatched junction nucleotides: 23. Germline loops: CDR1 TSWWSYY, CDR2 QGS. The CDR3 consists of 24 residues. CDR3: CALGERDHSDYWGIRGDYTDKLIF. CDR3 bases: TGTGCTCTTGGGGAACGAGACCACTCAGATTACTGGGGGATACGGGGGGACTACACCGATAAACTCATCTTT.

In the case of this clone: TCRdb's entry gives the protein of a much larger clone, which mismatches this DNA's translation at residue 6, likely from a read error; the protein reported here is translated from the DNA. V and J are TRDV2 and TRDJ1; possible D gene TRDD3, 6 bases. There are 14 residues in the CDR3. V lost 0 bases to trimming and J lost 9 bases, with 16 bases between them. CDR1 is GEAIGNYY and CDR2 is EKD in the germline V gene. CDR3 residues: CACDTASGERELIF. The CDR3 bases are TGTGCCTGTGACACCGCGTCGGGGGAGAGGGAACTCATCTTT.

A note on this clone: This may be a read error, as it is one base from a much larger clone. The genes are TRDV3 and TRDJ1; 7 bases are a match to TRDD3. The CDR3 consists of 20 residues. Trimming took 4 bases from V and 0 from J; bases not matched to a gene: 26. Germline CDR1 and CDR2: TVYSNPD and GDNSRS (reference sequence). The CDR3, as DNA: TGTGCCTCAGGGGACTCTACGCCGACTGGGGTGATGACCAACACCGATAAACTCATCTTT. Translated: CASGDSTPTGVMTNTDKLIF.

A few counts support this clone. A read error is likely here: a far larger clone is one base away. The sample has other DNA sequences that encode this CDR3 too. This chain uses TRDV2 with TRDJ1; TRDD3 might be the D (6 bases). From germline, CDR1 is GEAIGNYY and CDR2 EKD. Trimming took off 1 base at V and 6 bases at J, with 23 bases between the two ends. The CDR3 spans 17 residues. The CDR3 is CACDTLGGLGDQYKLIF. CDR3 bases: TGTGCCTGTGACACTTTGGGCGGACTGGGAGACCAGTATAAACTCATCTTT.

The rearrangement links TRDV2 to TRDJ1; D uncertain. TCRdb carries no J gene annotation; the J gene was assigned here by matching the DNA with germline. The length of the CDR3 is 17 residues. V shed 3 bases and J shed 4 bases, with 23 bases lying between them. CDR1 GEAIGNYY and CDR2 EKD come from the germline V gene. CDR3 sequence: CACDSWEEYEGSDKLIF. The CDR3 DNA sequence: TGTGCCTGTGACTCTTGGGAGGAGTACGAGGGCAGCGATAAACTCATCTTT.

The gene calls are TRDV2 and TRDJ1; perhaps TRDD3 as D (6 bases). V was clipped by 0 bases and J by 0 bases, with 16 bases between them. The V gene's germline CDR1 is GEAIGNYY and CDR2 EKD. The CDR3 is made up of 17 amino acids. CDR3 nucleotides: TGTGCCTGTGACACCGCTGGGGAAACCAAGTACACCGATAAACTCATCTTT. As protein: CACDTAGETKYTDKLIF.

By sample fraction, this clone is medium-sized. The chain combines TRDV2 with TRDJ1; 7 bases line up with TRDD3. There are 21 residues in the CDR3. In germline, CDR1 is GEAIGNYY, CDR2 EKD. After removal of 1 base from V and 0 bases from J, the junction contained 22 bases not matched to a gene. CDR3 in DNA: TGTGCCTGTGACACTGTCCATGCGGTGACTGGGGATCGAGATTACACCGATAAACTCATCTTT. This sequence encodes CACDTVHAVTGDRDYTDKLIF.

Only a few counts were recorded for this clone. The same CDR3 can be traced to other DNA sequences in this sample. The chain is built from TRDV2 and TRDJ1, with 12 nucleotides matching TRDD3. From germline, CDR1 is GEAIGNYY and CDR2 EKD. The J segment lost 0 bases and the V segment lost 3 bases, leaving 16 bases of the junction unmatched. This CDR3 is built from 20 residues. CDR3 sequence (DNA): TGTGCCTGTGACCCGTTGCTGGGGGATACGCCTTTCGATGACACCGATAAACTCATCTTT. Amino acids: CACDPLLGDTPFDDTDKLIF.

By frequency in the sample, this clone is medium-sized. This chain links TRDV2 with TRDJ1, with 10 positions matching TRDD3. J was trimmed by 8 bases and V by 0 bases; bases with no gene match: 11. The CDR3 has 16 amino acids. Germline CDR1 is GEAIGNYY and CDR2 is EKD. The CDR3 spells CACDTVGRGIREKLIF. CDR3 in DNA: TGTGCCTGTGACACCGTGGGCCGGGGGATACGCGAGAAACTCATCTTT.

This sequence joins TRDV2 and TRDJ1, with D tentatively TRDD3 (5 bases). TCRdb is silent on the J gene; assignment here came from matching the DNA to germline. The CDR3 sequence is 20 residues long. Germline assignment: CDR1 GEAIGNYY and CDR2 EKD. Trimming removed 1 base at V and 9 bases at J, with 35 bases between. The CDR3 protein is CACDTAKSSNKRGATKELIF. The DNA of the CDR3 is TGTGCCTGTGACACTGCCAAAAGCTCCAATAAACGGGGGGCGACGAAGGAACTCATCTTT.

This clone occurred a few times. CDR3 sequence: CACDTLGDSDKLIF. The CDR3 DNA reads as TGTGCCTGTGACACTCTGGGGGACAGCGATAAACTCATCTTT. The chain links TRDV2 to TRDJ1; 8 bases match TRDD3. In the absence of a J gene in TCRdb, the DNA was matched to germline to assign it here. This CDR3 comprises 14 residues. The J segment lost 4 bases and the V segment lost 1 base, leaving 4 bases of the junction unmatched. Germline V gene data show CDR1 as GEAIGNYY and CDR2 as EKD.

Points on this clone: The protein given by TCRdb reflects a much larger clone and differs at residue 6 from this DNA's translation, likely from a read error; the protein shown is the DNA's translation. V and J are TRDV2 and TRDJ1; 12 bases line up with TRDD3. The J gene, left out of TCRdb, was set here by checking the DNA against germline. V was pared by 0 bases and J by 0 bases, with 16 bases of the junction left unmatched. The CDR3 is 21 residues long. Germline CDR1 GEAIGNYY, CDR2 EKD. The CDR3 region has the DNA TGTGCCTGTGACACCGGCACTGGGGGATACAACGGGACTTCGTACACCGATAAACTCATCTTT. This encodes CACDTGTGGYNGTSYTDKLIF.

This clone was seen a few times. The protein that TCRdb holds for this DNA derives from a much larger clone and differs from the translated DNA at residues 4 and 7, which likely indicates a read error; the protein shown here is translated from the DNA. The rearrangement links TRDV2 to TRDJ1; 9 bases agree with TRDD3. Germline lookup yields CDR1 GEAIGNYY and CDR2 EKD. CDR3 length: 21 residues. CDR3 nucleotide sequence: TGTGCCTGTGGCACCGTTGGGTCCAACCGGCGTACTGGGGGACTCACCGATAAACTCATCTTT. As protein: CACGTVGSNRRTGGLTDKLIF.

A J gene of TRDJ1 was called, though the V gene was not; the table's D call, TRDD3, has no DNA check behind it. CDR3 size: 20 residues. CDR3 protein: CACDPLPVLVVCRDTDKLIF. The CDR3 bases are TGTGCCTGTGACCCACTTCCCGTCCTGGTGGTCTGTCGTGACACCGATAAACTCATCTTT.

This clone is deemed large (0.1 to 1%). This rearrangement joins TRDV1 to TRDJ1, with 13 bases matching TRDD3. J lost 7 bases, V lost 2 bases, and 22 bases had no gene match. Germline CDR1 is TSWWSYY and CDR2 is QGS. There are 21 residues in the CDR3. In nucleotides, the CDR3 is TGTGCTCTTGGGGAAATTTCCTACCCCCTCCTACTGGGGGATACGCTGGGTAAACTCATCTTT. Encoded protein: CALGEISYPLLLGDTLGKLIF.

Judged by abundance, this clone is medium-sized (0.01 to 0.1%). A read error may explain this, as a much larger clone is one base away. This rearrangement joins TRDV2 to TRDJ1; 9 bases agree with TRDD3. Here the J gene came from matching the DNA to germline, since TCRdb omits it. CDR3 length: 17 residues. V was pared by 1 base and J by 5 bases, with 13 bases of the junction left unmatched. From germline, CDR1 is GEAIGNYY and CDR2 EKD. The CDR3 spells CACDTLGGLGDQDKLIF. The CDR3 region has the DNA TGTGCCTGTGACACTTTGGGCGGACTGGGGGACCAGGATAAACTCATCTTT.

The DNA for the CDR3 is TGTGCTCTTGGGCACTCAAAGGGGACCTTCCTACCAAGTACTGGGGGATACGGGCGGTCCCTCACCCCCTGGTACACCGATAAACTCATCTTT. Amino acid sequence: CALGHSKGTFLPSTGGYGRSLTPWYTDKLIF. This chain joins TRDV1 and TRDJ1; 13 bases agree with TRDD3. V gave up 5 bases and J gave up 0 bases; unmatched junction bases: 48. The germline V gene encodes CDR1 TSWWSYY and CDR2 QGS. The CDR3 is 31 amino acids.